Sequencing of this T cell receptor (beta chain) was carried out in a study of shared clonotypes between healthy human individuals (dated by TCRdb to 2020 to 2022). Describing the broader study: The cohort included three men and two women between 18 and 49 years of age. To estimate repertoire size and how much clonotypes are shared between individuals, the study performed deep sequencing of blood TCR repertoires from five healthy adults. To increase sequencing depth and limit assay-specific biases, different laboratories used diverse techniques to prepare libraries and sequence TCR repertoires. Per donor, leukapheresis produced somewhere between about 0.9 and 10 billion PBMCs. Per donor, three plates each were used for CD4 naive and CD4 memory, two for CD8 naive, and one for CD8 memory. Beyond this particular receptor, the publication reports: Sampling was limited to blood, and TCR repertoires in tissue likely differ from TCR repertoires in blood. Because the study included a small number of donors, the genetic and exposure-history diversity represented was limited. About 5% of naive CD4, roughly 3.6% of naive CD8, roughly 2.4% of memory CD4, and 0.4% of memory CD8 clonotypes were shared across a few donors. Pairwise subsampling indicated that sequencing depth was expected to affect the degree of clonotype sharing among donors. Naive subsets generally had larger estimated clonotype richness than memory subsets. Incomplete sequencing was indicated by rarefaction of sorted-subset datasets, despite the large sequencing depth. Compared with non-shared clonotypes, clonotypes shared by all four sorted-subset donors had higher generation probabilities.

Using the deep immunoSEQ assay, TCR CDR3 regions were amplified from genomic DNA by multiplex PCR. Extracted genomic DNA from each cell subset was spread evenly across all wells of several immunoSEQ 96-well plates, with each plate serving as a replicate. Each replicate PCR for sorted subsets received approximately 220 ng genomic DNA, equal to about 29,000 T cell genomes. The purified libraries were quantified using a Qubit 3.0 fluorometer, sized with a Bioanalyzer 2100, and then quantified again using the KAPA Library Quantification kit. Every immunoSEQ 96-well plate was sequenced on a separate single-read 150-cycle Illumina NextSeq 550 flow cell. Regarding the original processing steps: Because the immunoSEQ output held only junctional sequences and lacked quality scores, the filtering could not match the filtering applied to full-length reads. Sequences were annotated with PyIR, a Python wrapper for IgBLAST v1.9, and V/J genes and CDR3 were assigned using IMGT germline references. Any read was removed if the V/J assignment was weak (E-value above 1e-6), the CDR3 was missing, or the read contained stop codons, out-of-frame junctions, or ambiguous translated residues. V3J clonotypes were defined by identical inferred V gene, J gene, and CDR3 amino acid sequence. The percentage overlap between two repertoires was calculated by dividing the number of shared unique clonotypes by the size of the smaller repertoire. Repertoire richness was assessed with RTK rarefaction, the Chao1 estimator, and Recon v2.1 estimates of unobserved clonotypes. For all TCRbeta clonotypes obtained by the gDNA method from several donors, generation probabilities were computed with OLGA. TCRdb's version of the immuneACCESS table is confined to in-frame rearrangements and falls short of the full clone set. An unresolved V gene accounts for under half of the shortfall where checked; the remainder is of unknown origin. The DNA was the basis for D and trimming; V, J and clone size are from that table. Recorded for this sample are fewer than 1.6 million clones; just under 99% of them occurred a single time. The top ten constitute 0.36% of the sample.

On this clone: The target of this receptor is not known. The sample holds no much larger clone one base away, and base qualities are not on file.

Healthy HIV-negative adults with no recently reported acute infections or vaccinations were included as donors. All donors were Caucasian adults living in Nashville, Tennessee, USA. CD4+ T cells were enriched by magnetic negative selection, after which naive cells were positively selected on CD45RA and the negative fraction was taken as the memory subset. Blood was collected by leukapheresis, and PBMCs were isolated by Ficoll-Histopaque density gradient centrifugation and then cryopreserved in liquid nitrogen vapor phase. Purity and quantity of every magnetically sorted T cell population were checked by analytical flow cytometry. Genomic DNA was isolated from every sorted fraction and measured by UV absorbance on a Nanodrop 2000c. From a lookup of the germline V gene, CDR1 and CDR2 are SGHRS and YFSETQ. V loses 3 bases at its end and J loses 4 bases; junction bases beyond the gene matches: 13. Inclusive of the bounding cysteine and phenylalanine, the CDR3 is 17 residues long. Solely the CDR3 DNA is kept, with 51 bases framed from the first base.

The sequenced sample consisted of naive CD4+ T cells sorted from blood. This specimen's cell subset or site label, per the study, means: CD45RA+ positively selected. The clonotype originates from a man aged 25 to 40 in good health. The receptor chain draws on TRBV5-1 and TRBJ1-2; 9 central bases correspond to TRBD1. The CDR3 reads as follows: CASSWTDRGAAPYGYTF. The nucleotide sequence is given as TGCGCCAGCAGCTGGACGGACAGGGGAGCGGCCCCCTATGGCTACACCTTC.